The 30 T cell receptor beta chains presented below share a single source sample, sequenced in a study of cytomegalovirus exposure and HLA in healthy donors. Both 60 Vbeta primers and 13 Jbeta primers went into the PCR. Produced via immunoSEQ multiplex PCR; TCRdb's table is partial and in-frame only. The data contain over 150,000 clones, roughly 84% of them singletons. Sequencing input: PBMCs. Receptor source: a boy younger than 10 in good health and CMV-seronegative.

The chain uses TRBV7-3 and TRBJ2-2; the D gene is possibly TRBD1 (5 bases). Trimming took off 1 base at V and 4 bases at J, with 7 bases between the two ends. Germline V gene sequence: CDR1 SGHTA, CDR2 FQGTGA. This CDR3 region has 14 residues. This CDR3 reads CASSLMDTTGELFF. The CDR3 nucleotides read TGTGCCAGCAGCTTAATGGACACCACCGGGGAGCTGTTTTTT. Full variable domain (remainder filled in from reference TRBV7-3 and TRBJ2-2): GAGVSQTPSNKVTEKGKYVELRCDPISGHTALYWYRQSLGQGPEFLIYFQGTGAADDSGLPNDRFFAVRPEGSVSTLKIQRTERGDSAVYLCASSLMDTTGELFFGEGSRLTVL.

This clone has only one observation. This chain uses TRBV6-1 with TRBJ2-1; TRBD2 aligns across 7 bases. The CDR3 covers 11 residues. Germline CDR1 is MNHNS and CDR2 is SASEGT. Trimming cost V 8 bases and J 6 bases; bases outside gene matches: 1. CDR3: CASGLVNEQFF. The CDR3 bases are TGTGCCAGCGGACTAGTCAATGAGCAGTTCTTC.

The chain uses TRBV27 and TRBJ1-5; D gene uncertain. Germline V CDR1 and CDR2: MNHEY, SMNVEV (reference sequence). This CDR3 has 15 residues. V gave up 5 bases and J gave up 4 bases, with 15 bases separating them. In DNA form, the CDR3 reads TGTGCCAGCAGTACCCGGGAGGGATGGAATCAGCCCCAGCATTTT. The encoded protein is CASSTREGWNQPQHF.

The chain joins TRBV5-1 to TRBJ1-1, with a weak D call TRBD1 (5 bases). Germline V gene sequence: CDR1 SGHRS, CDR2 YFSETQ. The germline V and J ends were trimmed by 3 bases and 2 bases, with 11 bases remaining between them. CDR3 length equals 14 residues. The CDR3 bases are TGCGCCAGCAGCTCTCACACAGGCAACACTGAAGCTTTCTTT. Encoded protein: CASSSHTGNTEAFF.

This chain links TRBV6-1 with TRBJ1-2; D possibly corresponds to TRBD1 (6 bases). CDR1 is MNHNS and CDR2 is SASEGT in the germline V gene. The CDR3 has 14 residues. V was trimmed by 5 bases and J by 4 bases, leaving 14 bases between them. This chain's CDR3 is CASSQSGGGYGYTF. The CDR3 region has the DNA TGTGCCAGCAGTCAAAGCGGGGGCGGCTATGGCTACACCTTC.

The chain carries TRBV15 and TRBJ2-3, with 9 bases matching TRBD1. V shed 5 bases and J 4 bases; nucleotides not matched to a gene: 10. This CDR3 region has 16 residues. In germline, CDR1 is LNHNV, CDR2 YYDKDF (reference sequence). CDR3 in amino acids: CATSPTGTGLSDTQYF. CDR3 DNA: TGTGCCACCAGCCCAACCGGGACAGGGTTATCAGATACGCAGTATTTT.

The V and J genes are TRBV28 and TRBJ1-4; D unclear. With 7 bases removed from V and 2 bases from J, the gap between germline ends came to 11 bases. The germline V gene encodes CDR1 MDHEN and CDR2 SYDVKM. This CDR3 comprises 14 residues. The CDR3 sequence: CASTSGPTNEKLFF. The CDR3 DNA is TGTGCCAGCACCTCAGGTCCCACTAATGAAAAACTGTTTTTT.

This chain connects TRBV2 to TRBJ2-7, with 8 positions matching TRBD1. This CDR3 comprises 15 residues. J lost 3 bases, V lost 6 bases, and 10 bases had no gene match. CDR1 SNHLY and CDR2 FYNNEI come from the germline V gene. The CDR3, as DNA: TGTGCCAGCAGGGAGGACAGGGACCCCTTCTACGAGCAGTACTTC. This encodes CASREDRDPFYEQYF.

CDR3 region: CASSVEFTDTQYF. The DNA for the CDR3 is TGTGCCAGCAGTGTCGAGTTCACAGATACGCAGTATTTT. This sequence joins TRBV6-1 and TRBJ2-3; D not resolved. Germline lookup yields CDR1 MNHNS and CDR2 SASEGT. The germline V and J ends were trimmed by 4 bases and 2 bases, with 7 bases remaining between them. The CDR3 runs 13 residues.

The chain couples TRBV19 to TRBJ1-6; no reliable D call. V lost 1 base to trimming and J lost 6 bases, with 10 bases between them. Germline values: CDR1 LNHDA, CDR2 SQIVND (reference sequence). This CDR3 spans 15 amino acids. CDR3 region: CASSIGGPINSPLHF. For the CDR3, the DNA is TGTGCCAGTAGTATAGGCGGTCCGATTAATTCACCCCTCCACTTT.

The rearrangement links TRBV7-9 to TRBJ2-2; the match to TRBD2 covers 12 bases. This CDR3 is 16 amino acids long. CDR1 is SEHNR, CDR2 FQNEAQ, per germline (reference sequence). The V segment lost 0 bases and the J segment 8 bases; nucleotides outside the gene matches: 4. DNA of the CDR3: TGTGCCAGCAGCTTAGCACTAGCGGGAGGCGCAGGGGAGCTGTTTTTT. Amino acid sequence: CASSLALAGGAGELFF.

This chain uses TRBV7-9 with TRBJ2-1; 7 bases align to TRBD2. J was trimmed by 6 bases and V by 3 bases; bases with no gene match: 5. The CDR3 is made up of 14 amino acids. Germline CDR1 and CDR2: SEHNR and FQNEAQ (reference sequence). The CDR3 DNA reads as TGTGCCAGCAGCTTTGCGGGAGAGTCCAATGAGCAGTTCTTC. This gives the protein CASSFAGESNEQFF.

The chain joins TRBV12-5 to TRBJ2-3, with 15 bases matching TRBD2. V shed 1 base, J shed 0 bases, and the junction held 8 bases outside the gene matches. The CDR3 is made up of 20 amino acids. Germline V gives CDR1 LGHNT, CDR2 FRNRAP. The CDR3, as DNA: TGTGCTAGTGGTTTGGGACTCGGACTAGCGGGAGGGTCTAGCACAGATACGCAGTATTTT. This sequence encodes CASGLGLGLAGGSSTDTQYF.

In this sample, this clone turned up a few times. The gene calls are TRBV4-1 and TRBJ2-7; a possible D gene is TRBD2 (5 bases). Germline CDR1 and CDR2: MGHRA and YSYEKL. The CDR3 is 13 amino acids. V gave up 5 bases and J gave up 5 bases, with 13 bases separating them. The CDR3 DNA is TGCGCCAGCAGCACACTAGGTTTCCACGAGCAGTACTTC. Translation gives CASSTLGFHEQYF.

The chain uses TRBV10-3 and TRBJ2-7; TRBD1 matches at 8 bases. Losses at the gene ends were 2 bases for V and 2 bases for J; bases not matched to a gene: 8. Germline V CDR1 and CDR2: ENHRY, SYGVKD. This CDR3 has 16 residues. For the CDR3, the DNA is TGTGCCATCAGTGAGGCAGACAGGGGTCCTACCTACGAGCAGTACTTC. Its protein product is CAISEADRGPTYEQYF.

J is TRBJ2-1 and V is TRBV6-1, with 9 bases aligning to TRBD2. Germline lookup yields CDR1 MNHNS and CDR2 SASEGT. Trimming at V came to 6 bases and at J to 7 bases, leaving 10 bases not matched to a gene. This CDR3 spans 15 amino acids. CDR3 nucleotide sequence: TGTGCCAGCAGAGAGACTAGCGGCCCCCGTAATGAGCAGTTCTTC. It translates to CASRETSGPRNEQFF.

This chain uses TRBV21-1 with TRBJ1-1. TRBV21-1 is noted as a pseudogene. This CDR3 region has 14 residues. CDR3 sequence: CASSKGRRNTEAFF. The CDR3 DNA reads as TGTGCCAGCAGCAAAGGGAGAAGGAACACTGAAGCTTTCTTT.

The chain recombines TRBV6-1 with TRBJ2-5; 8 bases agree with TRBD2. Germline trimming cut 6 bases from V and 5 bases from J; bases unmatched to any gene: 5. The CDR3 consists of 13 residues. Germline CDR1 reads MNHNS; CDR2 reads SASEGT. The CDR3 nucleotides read TGTGCCAGCAGACGGGAGGGCGGGGAGACCCAGTACTTC. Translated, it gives CASRREGGETQYF.

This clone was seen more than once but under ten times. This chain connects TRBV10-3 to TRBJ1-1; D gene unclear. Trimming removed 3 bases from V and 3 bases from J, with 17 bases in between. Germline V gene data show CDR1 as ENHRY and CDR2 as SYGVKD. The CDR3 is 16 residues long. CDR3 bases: TGTGCCATCAGTGACGTCTTCGAAGAAACGGACACTGAAGCTTTCTTT. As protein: CAISDVFEETDTEAFF.

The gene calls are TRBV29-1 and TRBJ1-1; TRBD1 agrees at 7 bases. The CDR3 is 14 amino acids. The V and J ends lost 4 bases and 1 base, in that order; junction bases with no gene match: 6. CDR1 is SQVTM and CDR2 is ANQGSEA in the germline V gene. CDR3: CSVARDSRNTEAFF. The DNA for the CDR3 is TGCAGCGTTGCTAGGGACAGTAGGAACACTGAAGCTTTCTTT.

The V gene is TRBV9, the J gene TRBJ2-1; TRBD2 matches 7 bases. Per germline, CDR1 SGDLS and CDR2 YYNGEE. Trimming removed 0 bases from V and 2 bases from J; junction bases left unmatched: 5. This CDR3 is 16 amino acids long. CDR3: CASSVGNGRPYNEQFF. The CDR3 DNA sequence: TGTGCCAGCAGCGTAGGAAACGGGAGGCCCTACAATGAGCAGTTCTTC.

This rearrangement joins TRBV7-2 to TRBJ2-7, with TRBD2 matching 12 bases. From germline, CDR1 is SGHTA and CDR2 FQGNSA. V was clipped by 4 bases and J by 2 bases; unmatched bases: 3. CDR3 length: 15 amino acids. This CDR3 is CASSWTSGNPYEQYF. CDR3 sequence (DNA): TGTGCCAGCAGCTGGACTAGCGGGAACCCCTACGAGCAGTACTTC.

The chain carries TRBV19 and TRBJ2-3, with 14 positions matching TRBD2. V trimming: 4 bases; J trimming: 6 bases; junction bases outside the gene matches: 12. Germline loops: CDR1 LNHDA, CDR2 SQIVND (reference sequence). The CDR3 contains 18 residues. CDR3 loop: CASSRGRGLAGVFDTQYF. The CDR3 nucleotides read TGTGCCAGTAGTAGGGGAAGGGGACTAGCGGGAGTCTTTGATACGCAGTATTTT.

The CDR3: CASSLRLAGLGGELFF. CDR3 in DNA: TGTGCCAGCAGCTTACGACTAGCGGGACTGGGCGGGGAGCTGTTTTTT. The genes are TRBV7-6 and TRBJ2-2, with 11 bases identical to TRBD2. Germline loops: CDR1 SGHVS, CDR2 FNYEAQ. J was trimmed by 7 bases and V by 2 bases; bases with no gene match: 6. This CDR3 comprises 16 residues.

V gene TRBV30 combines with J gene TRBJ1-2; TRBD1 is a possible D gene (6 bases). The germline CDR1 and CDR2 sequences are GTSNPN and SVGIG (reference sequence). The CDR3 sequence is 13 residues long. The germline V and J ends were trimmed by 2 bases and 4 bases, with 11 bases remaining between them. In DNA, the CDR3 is TGTGCCTGGAGTTGGACAGTCACCTATGGCTACACCTTC. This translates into CAWSWTVTYGYTF.

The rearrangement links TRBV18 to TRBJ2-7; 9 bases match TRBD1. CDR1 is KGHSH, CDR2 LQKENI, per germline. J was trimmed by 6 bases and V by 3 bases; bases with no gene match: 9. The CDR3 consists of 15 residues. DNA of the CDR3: TGTGCCAGCTCACCGGTACGGGACAGGGTGGTCGAGCAGTACTTC. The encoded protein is CASSPVRDRVVEQYF.

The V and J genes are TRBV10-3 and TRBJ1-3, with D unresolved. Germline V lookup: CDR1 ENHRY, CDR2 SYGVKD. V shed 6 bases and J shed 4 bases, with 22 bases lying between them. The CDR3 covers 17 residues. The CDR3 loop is CAIRDQGAAAGGNTIYF. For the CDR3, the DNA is TGTGCCATCAGGGATCAAGGAGCGGCAGCCGGAGGAAACACCATATATTTT.

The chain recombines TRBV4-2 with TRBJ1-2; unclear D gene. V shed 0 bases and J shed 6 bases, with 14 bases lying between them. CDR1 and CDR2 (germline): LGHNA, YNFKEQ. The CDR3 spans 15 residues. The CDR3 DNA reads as TGTGCCAGCAGCCAAGAAGGTGGGCCTCTGGATGGCTACACCTTC. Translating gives CASSQEGGPLDGYTF.

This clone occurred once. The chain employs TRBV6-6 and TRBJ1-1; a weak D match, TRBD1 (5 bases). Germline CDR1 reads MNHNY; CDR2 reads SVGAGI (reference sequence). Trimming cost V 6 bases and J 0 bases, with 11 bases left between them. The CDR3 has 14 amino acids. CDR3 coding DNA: TGTGCCAGCAGGCTCAGGGTTATGAACACTGAAGCTTTCTTT. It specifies CASRLRVMNTEAFF.

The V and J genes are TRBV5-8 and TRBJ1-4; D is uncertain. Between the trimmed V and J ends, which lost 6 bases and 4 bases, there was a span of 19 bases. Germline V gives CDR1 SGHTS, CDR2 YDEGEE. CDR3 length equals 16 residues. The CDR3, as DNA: TGTGCCAGCAACTTCAAGGGAGAAGCTCTTAATGAAAAACTGTTTTTT. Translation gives CASNFKGEALNEKLFF.